One and the same sample provided the 30 T cell receptor beta chains below, sequenced in a study of cytomegalovirus exposure and HLA in healthy donors (dated by TCRdb to about 2017). Library creation used the immunoSEQ multiplex PCR assay. For the multiplex PCR, a mixture combining 60 forward primers for TCR Vbeta segments and 13 reverse primers for TCR Jbeta segments was used. In its TCRdb copy, this immuneACCESS table keeps in-frame sequences only and misses some clones. Where compared with another copy, unresolved V genes explain less than half of these, and the others have no known cause. Here the sample has 95,000 to 100,000 clones; roughly 82% occur a single time. The ten largest clones represent 10% of the sample. Sequencing was performed on PBMCs. The receptors here all came from a man in his fifties in good health and CMV-seronegative.

This chain joins TRBV20-1 and TRBJ2-7, with a tentative D call TRBD1 (6 bases). This CDR3 is built from 11 residues. Germline CDR1 and CDR2: DFQATT and SNEGSKA (reference sequence). Trimming cost V 7 bases and J 2 bases, with 9 bases left between them. The DNA of the CDR3 is TGCAGTGGGGGGCAGACCTACGAGCAGTACTTC. Protein: CSGGQTYEQYF.

This chain uses TRBV9 with TRBJ2-7, with TRBD2 identical over 8 bases. CDR1 and CDR2 from the germline V gene are SGDLS and YYNGEE. The CDR3 length is 16 residues. The V gene end was trimmed by 0 bases and the J gene end by 5 bases; junction bases not matched to a gene: 10. The CDR3 coding sequence is TGTGCCAGCAGCGTAGCCCCGACTAGCGATGTTAACGAGCAGTACTTC. Translated, it gives CASSVAPTSDVNEQYF. Full variable domain (rest looked up from reference TRBV9 and TRBJ2-7): DSGVTQTPKHLITATGQRVTLRCSPRSGDLSVYWYQQSLDQGLQFLIQYYNGEERAKGNILERFSAQQFPDLHSELNLSSLELGDSALYFCASSVAPTSDVNEQYFGPGTRLTVT.

This chain links TRBV10-3 with TRBJ2-1; possible D gene TRBD1, 6 bases. Germline V gives CDR1 ENHRY, CDR2 SYGVKD. The CDR3 contains 14 residues. The germline V and J ends were trimmed by 6 bases and 2 bases, with 11 bases remaining between them. Written as DNA, the CDR3 is TGTGCCATCAGCGTACAGGGCACCTACAATGAGCAGTTCTTC. It yields the protein CAISVQGTYNEQFF.

This sequence joins TRBV7-9 and TRBJ2-1; tentatively, D is TRBD2 (5 bases). V gave up 5 bases and J gave up 6 bases, with 17 bases separating them. This CDR3 is built from 15 residues. CDR1 and CDR2 (germline): SEHNR, FQNEAQ (reference sequence). CDR3 protein: CASSEDSSPGNEQFF. The CDR3 region has the DNA TGTGCCAGCAGCGAGGACTCATCACCCGGCAATGAGCAGTTCTTC.

J is TRBJ2-2 and V is TRBV7-2; the match to TRBD1 covers 9 bases. V shed 5 bases, J shed 4 bases, and the junction held 5 bases outside the gene matches. The CDR3 runs 15 residues. Germline CDR1 is SGHTA and CDR2 is FQGNSA. The CDR3 is CASSPATGGTGELFF. In nucleotides, the CDR3 is TGTGCCAGCAGCCCGGCGACAGGGGGCACCGGGGAGCTGTTTTTT.

CDR3 bases: TGTGCCAGCAGCGTGGACAGGGCGGCCGGGGAGCTGTTTTTT. Translating gives CASSVDRAAGELFF. The rearrangement uses TRBV7-9 and TRBJ2-2; 8 nucleotides match TRBD1. The J segment lost 6 bases and the V segment lost 5 bases, leaving 5 bases of the junction unmatched. The CDR3 has 14 amino acids. Per germline, CDR1 SEHNR and CDR2 FQNEAQ (reference sequence).

V and J are TRBV6-1 and TRBJ1-1, with unresolved D. CDR1 and CDR2 from the germline V gene are MNHNS and SASEGT. The CDR3 spans 13 residues. Trimming removed 5 bases at V and 5 bases at J, with 12 bases between. In DNA form, the CDR3 reads TGTGCCAGCAGTTATCAGTCTCTTACTGAAGCTTTCTTT. Amino acids: CASSYQSLTEAFF.

This clone has a single count. The J gene is TRBJ2-3, the V gene TRBV5-1; D might be TRBD1 (6 bases). Germline values: CDR1 SGHRS, CDR2 YFSETQ. The CDR3 loop spans 16 amino acids. Trimming stripped 6 bases from V and 0 bases from J, with 17 bases between. The CDR3 here is CASNLIGGSSTDTQYF. Written as DNA, the CDR3 is TGCGCCAGCAACCTAATTGGGGGCTCCAGCACAGATACGCAGTATTTT.

The gene calls are TRBV19 and TRBJ1-1, with no clear D. The CDR3 extends over 11 amino acids. Trimming removed 7 bases at V and 10 bases at J, with 13 bases between. CDR1 and CDR2 from the germline V gene are LNHDA and SQIVND (reference sequence). As DNA, the CDR3 is TGTGCCAGTAAATCCCTCTATCGAGCTTTCTTT. This sequence encodes CASKSLYRAFF.

This clone was counted only a few times. The germline gene is not matched at one end of the junction; a read error may be the cause. This sequence joins TRBV28 and TRBJ1-1, with 9 bases aligning to TRBD1. This CDR3 spans 13 amino acids. From germline, CDR1 is MDHEN and CDR2 SYDVKM. DNA of the CDR3: TGTGCCAGCAGGGAACAGGGGGCCTCTGAGGCTTTCTTT. As protein: CASREQGASEAFF.

The chain links TRBV18 to TRBJ2-5, with 8 positions matching TRBD2. CDR3 length equals 15 residues. V dropped 1 base and J dropped 1; count of bases not matched to a gene: 2. Germline V lookup: CDR1 KGHSH, CDR2 LQKENI. The CDR3 sequence: CASSPRSGIQETQYF. CDR3 nucleotide sequence: TGTGCCAGCTCACCACGTAGCGGGATCCAAGAGACCCAGTACTTC. Full variable domain (remainder filled in from reference TRBV18 and TRBJ2-5): NAGVMQNPRHLVRRRGQEARLRCSPMKGHSHVYWYRQLPEEGLKFMVYLQKENIIDESGMPKERFSAEFPKEGPSILRIQQVVRGDSAAYFCASSPRSGIQETQYFGPGTRLLVL.

The chain carries TRBV6-1 and TRBJ2-6, with D possibly being TRBD1 (6 bases). Deletions cut 7 bases from V and 2 bases from J, with 12 bases between. CDR1 is MNHNS and CDR2 is SASEGT in the germline V gene. The CDR3 totals 15 residues. CDR3 in DNA: TGTGCCAGCACTAAAACAGGGCCTGGGGCCAACGTCCTGACTTTC. Translated, it gives CASTKTGPGANVLTF.

The chain has TRBV7-9 and TRBJ1-2; D might be TRBD1 (5 bases). The CDR3 loop spans 13 amino acids. The V gene's germline CDR1 is SEHNR and CDR2 FQNEAQ (reference sequence). The V end lost 5 bases, the J end lost 4 bases, and 11 bases lay between the germline ends. DNA for the CDR3: TGTGCCAGCAGCCAGGACATTTTCTATGGCTACACCTTC. It is translated as CASSQDIFYGYTF. The full variable domain, in which reference TRBV7-9 and TRBJ1-2 provide the parts outside the CDR3, is DTGVSQNPRHKITKRGQNVTFRCDPISEHNRLYWYRQTLGQGPEFLTYFQNEAQLEKSRLLSDRFSAERPKGSFSTLEIQRTEQGDSAMYLCASSQDIFYGYTFGSGTRLTVV.

This rearrangement joins TRBV4-2 to TRBJ2-5; 15 bases match TRBD2. V was clipped by 1 base and J by 0 bases; unmatched bases: 6. Germline CDR1 is LGHNA and CDR2 is YNFKEQ. This CDR3 region has 19 residues. The CDR3 reads CASSQGGLAGGAYQETQYF. The CDR3 coding sequence is TGTGCCAGCAGCCAAGGAGGACTAGCGGGGGGGGCGTACCAAGAGACCCAGTACTTC.

The CDR3 region has the DNA TGCGCCAGCTATGACAGGGGAGGCACTGAAGCTTTCTTT. This gives the protein CASYDRGGTEAFF. This chain uses TRBV10-2 with TRBJ1-1; 8 nucleotides match TRBD1. The ends lost 8 bases at V and 4 bases at J; junction bases unmatched: 6. CDR3 length: 13 residues. Germline V gives CDR1 WSHSY, CDR2 SAAADI.

J is TRBJ1-6 and V is TRBV30, with a possible D match to TRBD1 (6 bases). Germline CDR1 reads GTSNPN; CDR2 reads SVGIG (reference sequence). Trimming pared 3 bases from V and 7 bases from J, leaving 19 bases between. The CDR3 has 16 amino acids. The CDR3 nucleotides read TGTGCCTGGAGCCTAGGGGGTTGGGATTACAATTCACCCCTCCACTTT. Its translation is CAWSLGGWDYNSPLHF.

The chain has TRBV27 and TRBJ2-1; D remains unclear. This CDR3 has 9 amino acids. From germline, CDR1 is MNHEY and CDR2 SMNVEV (reference sequence). The V gene lost 11 bases and the J gene lost 10 bases, with 9 bases spanning the gap. DNA of the CDR3: TGTGCCGGAAAGAGGGAGCAGTTCTTC. Translating gives CAGKREQFF.

V gene TRBV6-5 combines with J gene TRBJ2-3; D gene unclear. In germline, CDR1 is MNHEY, CDR2 SVGAGI. V lost 9 bases to trimming and J lost 0 bases, with 13 bases between them. The CDR3 length is 14 residues. The DNA for the CDR3 is TGTGCCAGTCGGGTCGGAGCTAGCACAGATACGCAGTATTTT. Amino acids: CASRVGASTDTQYF.

The chain links TRBV7-9 to TRBJ1-1; TRBD1 is a possible D gene (6 bases). The CDR3 loop spans 15 amino acids. Germline V lookup: CDR1 SEHNR, CDR2 FQNEAQ (reference sequence). V was shortened by 1 base and J by 5 bases, with 14 bases between the two germline ends. This CDR3 is CASSLDGGLRTEAFF. The CDR3, as DNA: TGTGCCAGCAGCTTAGACGGGGGGCTGAGGACTGAAGCTTTCTTT.

The chain couples TRBV6-1 to TRBJ2-6, with D perhaps TRBD2 (5 bases). This CDR3 comprises 16 residues. The germline CDR1 and CDR2 sequences are MNHNS and SASEGT. Trimming removed 1 base from V and 2 bases from J, with 9 bases in between. CDR3 amino acids: CASSEERAAGANVLTF. As DNA, the CDR3 is TGTGCCAGCAGTGAAGAGAGGGCGGCTGGGGCCAACGTCCTGACTTTC.

This chain uses TRBV28 with TRBJ2-2, with D perhaps TRBD2 (6 bases). The ends were cut back, 3 bases at V and 4 bases at J, with 15 bases in the middle. This CDR3 has 16 residues. The V gene's germline CDR1 is MDHEN and CDR2 SYDVKM. Here the CDR3 DNA reads TGTGCCAGCAGTTTCTGGTTCGGAGGGAGCACCGGGGAGCTGTTTTTT. It specifies CASSFWFGGSTGELFF.

V usage is TRBV7-2 and J usage is TRBJ2-5; D is perhaps TRBD1 (5 bases). This CDR3 comprises 15 residues. Per the germline V gene, CDR1 is SGHTA and CDR2 is FQGNSA. Trimming took 1 base from V and 4 from J, leaving 13 bases between them. The CDR3 DNA reads TGTGCCAGCAGCTTAGAAGGGGCGAGTAGAGAGACCCAGTACTTC. Its translation is CASSLEGASRETQYF.

The chain combines TRBV30 with TRBJ2-6, with D perhaps TRBD2 (5 bases). CDR3 size: 13 residues. The V end lost 4 bases, the J end lost 4 bases, and 8 bases lay between the germline ends. Germline V CDR1 and CDR2: GTSNPN, SVGIG (reference sequence). The CDR3 protein is CAWTGLGANVLTF. CDR3 DNA: TGTGCCTGGACGGGATTGGGGGCCAACGTCCTGACTTTC.

V usage is TRBV29-1 and J usage is TRBJ1-1, with 7 bases aligning to TRBD1. The germline V gene has CDR1 SQVTM and CDR2 ANQGSEA. Trimming at V came to 5 bases and at J to 4 bases, leaving 7 bases not matched to a gene. CDR3 length equals 13 residues. CDR3 loop: CSVRGQSVTEAFF. The CDR3 nucleotides are TGCAGCGTTCGGGGACAGTCGGTCACTGAAGCTTTCTTT.

This clone has a single count. The chain is built from TRBV28 and TRBJ2-2; 8 nucleotides match TRBD1. J lost 3 bases, V lost 7 bases, and 4 bases had no gene match. The germline CDR1 and CDR2 sequences are MDHEN and SYDVKM. There are 14 residues in the CDR3. Here the CDR3 reads CASISGQDTGELFF. The CDR3 region has the DNA TGTGCCAGCATTTCGGGACAGGACACCGGGGAGCTGTTTTTT.

Sample share makes this clone medium-sized (0.01 to 0.1%). This same CDR3 is encoded by further DNA sequences in the sample. This sequence joins TRBV30 and TRBJ1-1, with 9 bases matching TRBD1. V lost 3 bases to trimming and J lost 7 bases; unmatched junction nucleotides: 3. CDR3 length: 12 amino acids. Germline-derived CDR1 and CDR2 are GTSNPN and SVGIG (reference sequence). The DNA for the CDR3 is TGTGCCTGGAGGACAGGGGGGGTTGAAGCTTTCTTT. It specifies CAWRTGGVEAFF.

The rearrangement joins TRBV4-1 to TRBJ2-1, with a tentative D call TRBD1 (7 bases). Trimming pared 0 bases from V and 0 bases from J, leaving 12 bases between. Germline V gives CDR1 MGHRA, CDR2 YSYEKL. This CDR3 is built from 17 residues. The DNA of the CDR3 is TGCGCCAGCAGCCAAGAGGGGGGACAGAGCTCCTACAATGAGCAGTTCTTC. Translating gives CASSQEGGQSSYNEQFF.

V usage is TRBV25-1 and J usage is TRBJ2-3, with a weak D call TRBD2 (5 bases). From germline, CDR1 is MGHDK and CDR2 SYGVNS. V was cut by 6 bases and J by 3 bases, with 16 bases left in between. This CDR3 comprises 15 residues. As DNA, the CDR3 is TGTGCCAGCAGCTTGTCCAACGGGGTTACAGATACGCAGTATTTT. Translated: CASSLSNGVTDTQYF.

A note on this clone: Mismatch with germline at one junction end may stem from a read error. The chain links TRBV5-1 to TRBJ2-3; TRBD1 aligns across 9 bases. The V gene's germline CDR1 is SGHRS and CDR2 YFSETQ. The CDR3 length is 15 residues. This CDR3 is CASSSTGGRTDMQYF. CDR3 bases: TGCGCCAGCAGCTCGACAGGGGGAAGGACAGATATGCAGTATTTT.

In DNA, the CDR3 is TGTGCCAGCAGCTTGGGCATAGACAGTCTACAGTACTTC. Its translation: CASSLGIDSLQYF. The chain combines TRBV5-4 with TRBJ2-7; D is perhaps TRBD1 (5 bases). CDR1 SGHNT and CDR2 YYREEE come from the germline V gene (reference sequence). V was pared by 0 bases and J by 10 bases, with 14 bases between. The CDR3 covers 13 residues.